The rows below give T cell receptor beta chains drawn from one sample of a study of T cells in Graves' hyperthyroidism and ophthalmopathy. MiXCR, applied by TCRdb to the multiplex PCR reads, yields one record per CDR3 protein. The sample lists roughly 800,000 distinct CDR3 sequences; over 35% were seen once. Source material: blood. The receptors come from a man aged 18 to 30 with Graves' hyperthyroidism. The conserved cysteine and the conserved F or W are not part of the CDR3 here. Fields, in order: V gene, CDR3 length, J gene, clone size, CDR3 protein. Where a row states a size, it is once, few, many or the class of an expanded clone; other rows omit it.

TRBV6-5	14	TRBJ1-1	few	ASRPNRGSVNTEAF
TRBV29-1	13	TRBJ2-6	once	SVTGTGTGANVLT
TRBV9	11	TRBJ1-4	many	ASSTGSDEKLF
TRBV7-9	11	TRBJ2-5	NA	ASRQDLVGTQY
TRBV19	13	TRBJ1-1	few	ASSIGGLANTEAF
TRBV19	12	TRBJ1-2	NA	ASSSGQHVHGYT
TRBV19	12	TRBJ1-5	few	ASSTDFSNQPQH
TRBV25-1	12	TRBJ2-5	NA	ASSARVQQETQY
TRBV9	19	TRBJ2-7	NA	ASSVSPSIYSGGALLDEQY
TRBV9	15	TRBJ1-3	NA	ASSVDWPVSSGNTIY
TRBV7-9	11	TRBJ2-7	NA	ASSLAVTNEQY
TRBV4-1	12	TRBJ2-7	NA	ASSQGSSGYEQY
TRBV2	15	TRBJ2-5	many	ASSEEDRAGLQETQY
TRBV19	11	TRBJ1-2	NA	ASSSTGYYGYT
TRBV7-9	14	TRBJ2-6	few	ASIPSDPSGANVLT
TRBV7-9	11	TRBJ2-2	NA	ASSLYGTGELF
TRBV7-2	16	TRBJ2-6	few	ASSWGGSSITGANVLT
TRBV7-9	12	TRBJ2-7	NA	AISDEGTTYEQY
TRBV25-1	14	TRBJ1-4	NA	ASRRGIEGYNEKLF
TRBV6-5	10	TRBJ2-7	NA	ASIDTSYEQY
TRBV6-5	13	TRBJ1-4	NA	ASSYSAGGSGKLF
TRBV7-8	11	TRBJ2-7	many	ASRRDRGHEQY
TRBV10-3	13	TRBJ1-6	many	AISEFGDSNSPLH
TRBV29-1	11	TRBJ1-1	NA	SVLRAPNTEAF
TRBV7-9	15	TRBJ1-3	few	ASSLGSGLTSGNTIY
TRBV29-1	10	TRBJ1-1	NA	SVATGTSEAF
TRBV9	13	TRBJ2-7	few	ASSVTGAARDEQY
TRBV9	12	TRBJ1-2	few	ASSEGREAYGYT
TRBV20-1	11	TRBJ1-1	many	SAGQTLNTEAF
TRBV13	13	TRBJ2-5	few	ASSPEGRERETQY
TRBV10-3	13	TRBJ2-7	NA	AIRGTSGGFLKQY
TRBV20-1	13	TRBJ2-5	once	SANGLSGIGETQY
TRBV20-1	13	TRBJ2-2	NA	SARGLAGATGELF
TRBV5-8	12	TRBJ2-5	NA	ASSWGGRQETQY
TRBV2	14	TRBJ2-2	NA	ASSDNMREKVGELF
TRBV7-6	12	TRBJ2-5	many	ASSTDILWETQY
TRBV6-5	11	TRBJ2-7	NA	AVPGQEAYEQY
TRBV29-1	10	TRBJ2-7	few	SSKGDSDEQY
TRBV7-8	11	TRBJ2-7	few	ASSLYRVDEQY
TRBV5-1	14	TRBJ1-3	NA	ASKDGTGSSGNTIY
TRBV10-2	13	TRBJ2-7	NA	ASTQTGQGTPEQY
TRBV25-1	12	TRBJ2-7	few	ASSRPGLGYEQY
TRBV5-1	11	TRBJ1-6	many	ASGQGYNSPLH
TRBV6-5	10	TRBJ1-1	NA	ASSYEGTEAF
TRBV25-1	14	TRBJ2-7	NA	ASSLGTSGRTYEQY
TRBV10-3	12	TRBJ2-7	NA	ATTQELAVYEQY
TRBV2	11	TRBJ2-7	NA	ASSPPTGFKQY
TRBV7-8	12	TRBJ1-2	NA	ASSLAGTPYGYT
TRBV15	13	TRBJ2-2	many	ATSSSGGGTGELF
TRBV29-1	11	TRBJ2-2	few	SVGQDWAGELF
TRBV7-2	11	TRBJ2-7	few	ASSSSRSSEQY
TRBV19	9	TRBJ2-6	NA	ASSRTGGLT
TRBV5-1	10	TRBJ1-2	NA	ASSSDDYGCT
TRBV19	13	TRBJ2-5	many	ASSIAQGAQETQY